This T cell receptor (beta chain) was found in a study of somatic mutations in cytotoxic T cells in rheumatoid arthritis. For the study at large: No treatment had yet been given when patient blood (roughly 28 ml EDTA) was drawn, right after diagnosis.

The study's findings and limits: The largest CD8+ clone made up over 20% of CD8+ cells in about an eighth of the roughly 65 patients.

Germline V gene lookup returns CDR1 SQVTM and CDR2 ANQGSEA. CDR3 length: 14 residues. V was shortened by 7 bases and J by 4 bases, with 20 bases between the two germline ends. Positive magnetic bead selection isolated CD4+ and CD8+ cells, and flow cytometry checked purity. This clone came up a few times. The antigen is not known. Profiling relied on immunoSEQ multiplex PCR, and the TCRdb table lists in-frame clones only, not all of them. In the table there are about 14,000 clones, just over 90% of which are singletons. This receptor was identified in a man between 65 and 79 years old with rheumatoid arthritis. The chain combines TRBV29-1 with TRBJ2-7; a weak D match, TRBD2 (6 bases). Sample: CD4+ T cells sorted from blood. This chain's CDR3 is CSGSDGGIGYEQYF. CDR3 DNA: TGCAGCGGATCGGACGGAGGGATAGGGTACGAGCAGTACTTC.